The 27 T cell receptor beta chains given below trace back to one sample, sequenced in a study of regulatory T cells in long-lasting Graves disease. CDR3 regions were amplified by Arm-PCR using iRepertoire HTBI primers to build TCR beta libraries. One entry per CDR3 protein, called by TCRdb with MiXCR from the multiplex PCR reads. The sample lists under 300,000 distinct CDR3 sequences, 20% to 25% seen once, with about 14% in the top ten. Time point given: newly diagnosed GD, antithyroid drugs for less than 3 months. Isolated PBMC RNA provided the starting material for the TCR library. This material consisted of peripheral blood mononuclear cells (PBMCs), taken at new diagnosis, from a patient treated with antithyroid drugs. Receptors originate from a female donor with Graves disease.

This clonotype was observed at least ten times. The chain combines TRBV3-1 with TRBJ1-1, with 7 bases aligning to TRBD1. Germline V gene lookup returns CDR1 LGHDT and CDR2 YNNKEL (reference sequence). J was trimmed by 3 bases and V by 0 bases; bases with no gene match: 1. CDR3 length: 14 amino acids. The chain's CDR3 is CASSQDTGDTEAFF. The DNA of the CDR3 is TGTGCCAGCAGCCAAGATACAGGGGACACTGAAGCTTTCTTT.

This clonotype was recorded at least ten times. The CDR3 is CASSQGASGGQETQYF. Here the CDR3 DNA reads TGTGCCAGCAGCCAAGGGGCTAGCGGGGGTCAAGAGACCCAGTACTTC. The V call is TRBV3-1, the J call TRBJ2-5, with 10 positions matching TRBD2. The CDR3 spans 16 residues. The germline CDR1 and CDR2 sequences are LGHDT and YNNKEL (reference sequence). The V segment lost 1 base and the J segment 2 bases; nucleotides outside the gene matches: 4.

This clonotype was observed many times. This chain uses TRBV7-3 with TRBJ2-7, with D uncertain. This CDR3 contains 12 residues. Trimming stripped 5 bases from V and 7 bases from J, with 12 bases between. CDR1 is SGHTA, CDR2 FQGTGA, per germline. The CDR3 spells CASSQARGEQYF. DNA for the CDR3: TGTGCCAGCAGCCAAGCCCGTGGAGAGCAGTACTTC.

This clonotype was picked up a small number of times. This chain links TRBV10-3 with TRBJ1-5, with 10 bases identical to TRBD1. Germline V gene sequence: CDR1 ENHRY, CDR2 SYGVKD. With 6 bases clipped from V and 4 bases from J, the junction kept 6 bases outside the gene matches. This CDR3 comprises 15 residues. The CDR3 loop reads CAIREGQGENQPQHF. The CDR3 DNA sequence: TGTGCCATCAGAGAAGGACAGGGGGAGAATCAGCCCCAGCATTTT.

Ten or more counts support this clonotype. V is TRBV7-8 and J is TRBJ2-5, with 8 positions matching TRBD2. The trim removed 5 bases at V and 4 bases at J, leaving 15 bases unmatched. The CDR3 has 17 amino acids. CDR1 is SGHVS, CDR2 FQNEAQ, per germline. This CDR3 is CASSLHQKGLAGETQYF. Written as DNA, the CDR3 is TGTGCCAGCAGCCTCCACCAAAAGGGGCTAGCGGGAGAGACCCAGTACTTC.

The rearrangement joins TRBV7-2 to TRBJ2-7, with TRBD1 identical over 9 bases. The CDR3 contains 16 residues. Germline CDR1 reads SGHTA; CDR2 reads FQGNSA. The J segment lost 2 bases and the V segment lost 5 bases, leaving 10 bases of the junction unmatched. The CDR3 sequence is CASSVSTGGDPYEQYF. The CDR3 DNA is TGTGCCAGCAGCGTATCAACAGGGGGCGATCCCTACGAGCAGTACTTC.

On this clonotype itself: With a far larger clone one base away, a read error is the likely cause. This chain links TRBV6-2 or TRBV6-3 with TRBJ2-1, with D tentatively TRBD2 (5 bases). CDR1 and CDR2 (germline): MNHEY, SVGEGT. This CDR3 is 14 amino acids long. The CDR3 protein is CASSARSGSNEQLF. The CDR3 coding sequence is TGTGCCAGCAGTGCCCGGTCGGGGAGCAATGAGCAGCTCTTC.

This clonotype was seen many times. This chain links TRBV27 with TRBJ1-1; the match to TRBD1 covers 8 bases. This CDR3 is 14 amino acids long. V trimming: 6 bases; J trimming: 5 bases; junction bases outside the gene matches: 8. In germline, CDR1 is MNHEY, CDR2 SMNVEV (reference sequence). The CDR3 DNA reads TGTGCCAGCAGCCGACAGGGGCCGATTACTGAAGCTTTCTTT. It specifies CASSRQGPITEAFF.

This clonotype was observed many times. The rearrangement uses TRBV7-2 and TRBJ2-5; perhaps D is TRBD1 or TRBD2 (5 bases each). The CDR3 length is 12 residues. With 2 bases removed from V and 8 bases from J, the gap between germline ends came to 9 bases. Germline V gene sequence: CDR1 SGHTA, CDR2 FQGNSA. CDR3 nucleotides: TGTGCCAGCAGCTTAACAGGAGGAACCCAGTACTTC. Encoded protein: CASSLTGGTQYF.

This clonotype was detected ten times or more. V usage is TRBV7-9 and J usage is TRBJ2-7; D gene uncertain. There are 15 residues in the CDR3. The germline gives CDR1 SEHNR, CDR2 FQNEAQ (reference sequence). Trimming removed 5 bases from V and 0 bases from J, with 14 bases in between. For the CDR3, the DNA is TGTGCCAGCAGCCTCACCGCTCGTGGCTCCTACGAGCAGTACTTC. Protein product: CASSLTARGSYEQYF.

This clonotype was seen repeatedly, ten times or more. This rearrangement joins TRBV6-2 or TRBV6-3 to TRBJ2-3, with D perhaps TRBD2 (5 bases). The germline gives CDR1 MNHEY, CDR2 SVGEGT. Trimming pared 7 bases from V and 2 bases from J, leaving 13 bases between. The CDR3 contains 14 residues. The CDR3 here is CASTTLASTDTQYF. The CDR3 region has the DNA TGTGCCAGCACTACGCTAGCTTCCACAGATACGCAGTATTTT.

The sample holds many counts of this clonotype. The rearrangement uses TRBV5-1 and TRBJ2-7; TRBD1 matches 9 bases. V shed 4 bases, J shed 1 base, and the junction held 3 bases outside the gene matches. The CDR3 extends over 14 amino acids. In germline, CDR1 is SGHRS, CDR2 YFSETQ. The DNA for the CDR3 is TGCGCCAGCAGCACGGGACAGGGATCCTACGAGCAGTACTTC. Translated, it gives CASSTGQGSYEQYF.

This clonotype was picked up many times. The V call is TRBV7-8, the J call TRBJ1-3; 8 nucleotides align to TRBD1. Germline CDR1 and CDR2: SGHVS and FQNEAQ. The length of the CDR3 is 18 residues. Trimming at V came to 5 bases and at J to 0 bases, leaving 12 bases not matched to a gene. The CDR3 nucleotides are TGTGCCAGCAGCAGACGAATAACAGGGGGTTACTCTGGAAACACCATATATTTT. Its translation: CASSRRITGGYSGNTIYF.

This clonotype was counted many times. The V and J genes are TRBV3-1 and TRBJ2-1; D uncertain. Deletions cut 0 bases from V and 0 bases from J, with 12 bases between. CDR1 and CDR2 from the germline V gene are LGHDT and YNNKEL (reference sequence). This CDR3 has 17 residues. DNA for the CDR3: TGTGCCAGCAGCCAAGATAAAACTCCCAGCTCCTACAATGAGCAGTTCTTC. Translating gives CASSQDKTPSSYNEQFF.

This clonotype was seen repeatedly, ten times or more. The V and J genes are TRBV4-2 and TRBJ1-2, with 8 bases matching TRBD1. This CDR3 has 15 residues. V lost 0 bases to trimming and J lost 6 bases; unmatched junction nucleotides: 6. CDR1 LGHNA and CDR2 YNFKEQ come from the germline V gene. The CDR3 protein is CASSQEGAGGDGYTF. CDR3 coding DNA: TGTGCCAGCAGCCAAGAAGGGGCAGGGGGCGATGGCTACACCTTC.

This clonotype is a singleton in its sample. The CDR3 here is CSAHRGQGTEAFF. CDR3 bases: TGCAGTGCTCACAGGGGACAAGGAACTGAAGCTTTCTTT. J is TRBJ1-1 and V is TRBV20-1; 7 bases map to TRBD1. From germline, CDR1 is DFQATT and CDR2 SNEGSKA (reference sequence). The CDR3 extends over 13 amino acids. Trimming took 5 bases from V and 5 from J; bases not matched to a gene: 8.

This clonotype was detected ten times or more. The chain employs TRBV28 and TRBJ2-1; the D is unclear. Germline assignment: CDR1 MDHEN and CDR2 SYDVKM. This CDR3 spans 11 amino acids. The V gene lost 6 bases and the J gene lost 8 bases, with 8 bases spanning the gap. In DNA, the CDR3 is TGTGCCAGCAGCCCCGGGTATGAGCAGTTCTTC. This sequence encodes CASSPGYEQFF.

The chain has TRBV20-1 and TRBJ2-3, with 8 positions matching TRBD2. Germline-derived CDR1 and CDR2 are DFQATT and SNEGSKA (reference sequence). The CDR3 totals 13 residues. Losses at the gene ends were 3 bases for V and 5 bases for J; bases not matched to a gene: 4. The CDR3 sequence is CSARRTSGDTQYF. The CDR3 DNA follows: TGCAGTGCTAGGCGAACTAGCGGAGATACGCAGTATTTT.

This clonotype was counted at least ten times. The V gene is TRBV6-1, the J gene TRBJ2-1; D tentatively fits TRBD1 or TRBD2 (5 bases each). V lost 8 bases to trimming and J lost 9 bases, with 11 bases between them. Germline lookup yields CDR1 MNHNS and CDR2 SASEGT. This CDR3 contains 11 residues. This CDR3 reads CASASGREQFF. DNA of the CDR3: TGTGCCAGCGCTTCGGGGCGTGAGCAGTTCTTC.

This clonotype was counted a few times. J is TRBJ2-2 and V is TRBV27; no definite D call. Germline CDR1 MNHEY, CDR2 SMNVEV (reference sequence). The CDR3 is made up of 15 amino acids. V dropped 2 bases and J dropped 6 bases, with 13 bases sitting between them. CDR3 protein: CASSLIPHGSGELFF. CDR3 DNA sequence: TGTGCCAGCAGTTTAATCCCACACGGGTCCGGGGAGCTGTTTTTT.

This clonotype was counted between two and nine times. The chain joins TRBV14 to TRBJ1-6; D not resolved. CDR3 length equals 13 residues. The V and J ends lost 0 bases and 8 bases respectively, with 5 bases between them. CDR1 is SGHDN and CDR2 is FVKESK in the germline V gene. CDR3: CASSQEQYSPLHF. The CDR3, as DNA: TGTGCCAGCAGCCAAGAGCAGTATTCACCCCTCCACTTT.

V is TRBV2 and J is TRBJ1-1; TRBD1 agrees at 7 bases. The trim removed 4 bases at V and 4 bases at J, leaving 9 bases unmatched. Germline V lookup: CDR1 SNHLY, CDR2 FYNNEI. This CDR3 has 15 residues. Here the CDR3 DNA reads TGTGCCAGCAGTGGAGGGGGCGCCGGGGGCACTGAAGCTTTCTTT. Protein sequence: CASSGGGAGGTEAFF. Full variable domain (remainder filled in from reference TRBV2 and TRBJ1-1): EPEVTQTPSHQVTQMGQEVILRCVPISNHLYFYWYRQILGQKVEFLVSFYNNEISEKSEIFDDQFSVERPDGSNFTLKIRSTKLEDSAMYFCASSGGGAGGTEAFFGQGTRLTVV.

The J gene is TRBJ2-2, the V gene TRBV6-2 or TRBV6-3, with 7 positions matching TRBD2. J was trimmed by 8 bases and V by 2 bases; bases with no gene match: 8. Germline loops: CDR1 MNHEY, CDR2 SVGEGT. CDR3 length: 15 residues. CDR3 coding DNA: TGTGCCAGCAGTTACGTGGGCGGGAGTATTGGGGAGCTGTTTTTT. The encoded protein is CASSYVGGSIGELFF.

This clonotype was observed many times. The chain joins TRBV20-1 to TRBJ1-3, with TRBD1 matching over 10 bases. CDR1 DFQATT and CDR2 SNEGSKA come from the germline V gene (reference sequence). This CDR3 spans 15 amino acids. Trimming removed 3 bases from V and 2 bases from J; junction bases left unmatched: 4. CDR3 sequence reads: CSARPGQGPGNTIYF. The CDR3 nucleotides read TGCAGTGCTAGGCCGGGACAGGGGCCTGGAAACACCATATATTTT.

This clonotype has a count of ten or more. The chain recombines TRBV11-2 with TRBJ2-6; 7 bases agree with TRBD1. J gave up 3 bases and V 2 bases, and 7 bases lay outside the gene matches. Germline V gene lookup returns CDR1 SGHAT and CDR2 FQNNGV. The length of the CDR3 is 17 residues. This chain's CDR3 is CASSLLTGIGGANVLTF. CDR3 in DNA: TGTGCCAGCAGCTTATTGACAGGGATTGGTGGGGCCAACGTCCTGACTTTC.

This clonotype was seen repeatedly, ten times or more. The chain is built from TRBV12-3 or TRBV12-4 and TRBJ2-5; 8 positions agree with TRBD1. Trimming cost V 0 bases and J 6 bases; bases outside gene matches: 6. CDR3 length: 15 amino acids. This CDR3 is CASSLASQGVQTQYF. In DNA form, the CDR3 reads TGTGCCAGCAGTTTAGCTTCACAGGGGGTACAGACCCAGTACTTC.

This clonotype was detected many times. The chain couples TRBV2 to TRBJ2-3; 8 bases are shared with TRBD2. Germline-derived CDR1 and CDR2 are SNHLY and FYNNEI. This CDR3 is 16 amino acids long. The J segment lost 0 bases and the V segment lost 6 bases, leaving 8 bases of the junction unmatched. CDR3: CASRTPAGASTDTQYF. The CDR3 region has the DNA TGTGCCAGCAGAACACCAGCGGGGGCTAGCACAGATACGCAGTATTTT.